This TCR beta chain was observed in a study of T cells in Graves' hyperthyroidism and ophthalmopathy (dated by TCRdb to about 2019). In the study overall: Peripheral blood was sampled at the time of initial diagnosis, prior to any treatment. The paper reports TCR Vbeta CDR3 sequencing of over 120 peripheral blood samples: fewer than 50 ophthalmopathy, about 75 hyperthyroidism and some 17 progressor patients. Following sampling, methimazole starting at 30 mg daily was given to hyperthyroidism patients, and high-dose intravenous methylprednisolone was given to ophthalmopathy patients. The approximately 97 discovery patients were randomly divided into training and test sets at a 7:3 ratio. Prospective prediction of ophthalmopathy was tested in an independent validation cohort of fewer than 20 hyperthyroidism patients and around 16 patients who later progressed to ophthalmopathy. TCR V-J signatures able to tell the groups apart were searched for in a discovery cohort of 90 to 100 patients, of whom more than 40 had Graves' ophthalmopathy and some 60 had stable Graves' hyperthyroidism. In roughly six Graves' hyperthyroidism patients, the study also compared T-cell repertoires from thyroid tissue with T-cell repertoires from blood. Points the paper makes about the study in general: Sample size was not statistically predetermined, and investigators were not blinded to group allocation. In validation, progression to ophthalmopathy was predicted by the model with roughly 71% sensitivity and nearly 75% specificity, a median of approximately 6.5 months before onset. A 13 V-J signature model separated ophthalmopathy from stable hyperthyroidism, with approximately 87% sensitivity and 81% to 82% specificity in cross-validation and 80%/75% in testing. Most expanded thyroid clonotypes (frequency above 0.001) were also detected in blood, a finding suggesting that blood repertoires may reflect thyroid immune responses.

The TCR beta CDR3 regions were amplified from RNA transcripts. A first-round RT-PCR of the TCR CDR3 used the HTBI primer set with the Qiagen OneStep RT-PCR kit. Libraries were constructed in a second round of multiplex PCR, after which size selection and purification were carried out. Libraries were sequenced paired-end with 100 bp reads on an Illumina HiSeq2000. Per the original workflow: SOAPnuke was used to process the raw data, throwing out any read that contained adapters or uncalled bases, had a mean Phred below 15, or lacked an exact constant-primer or identifier match. COPE v1.2.5 was used to merge the high-quality paired reads, and each unique nucleotide sequence was defined as a clonotype. Clonotypes were aligned to IMGT TRBV, TRBD and TRBJ reference segments using MiTCR v1.1. The analysis included only V-J combinations with a frequency above 0.0001, which together covered approximately 99% of the repertoires. A TCS score was defined as the ratio between F50 (clonal expansion) and ExV (chaos), using BLOSUM62-based TCRdist between CDR3 peptides within each V-J. Welch's t-statistics and random forest reduced around 520 V-J features to roughly 13, which were used in a naive Bayes classifier (R e1071). TCRdb handled the public reads itself, with Q25 trimming in fastp and clone calling in MiXCR, and kept productive beta chains. Each record represents a unique CDR3 protein, reported with the most common genes and DNA among its rows. The V and J calls were not made by the authors but by TCRdb's processing. Within this sample are fewer than 400,000 distinct CDR3 sequences, with approximately 25% of them counted one time only. Around 67% of the sample comes from the top ten.

Stable Graves' hyperthyroidism was defined as no progression to ophthalmopathy during 18 months of follow-up. Hyperthyroidism patients were newly diagnosed, had a disease duration of under 2 months, and were aged 18 to 65 years. Exclusion was applied to patients with uncontrolled infections, other autoimmune diseases, pregnancy or lactation. Clinical symptoms, serum thyroxine and TRAb, thyroid ultrasound, and orbital computed tomography formed the basis for the diagnoses. PBMCs were separated from approximately 9.9 ml of fresh peripheral blood using Ficoll-Paque density gradient centrifugation. Trizol reagent was used to extract total RNA, and RNA quality was then checked on an Agilent 2100 Bioanalyzer. For this clonotype: The target of this receptor is not known. Base quality data are lacking; no much larger clone is found one base away.

The clonotype originates from a man aged 50 to 59 with Graves' hyperthyroidism. The sample consisted of blood.

The nucleotide sequence reads TGCGCCAGCAGCTTGGATCCAGGCCTAGGAACTGAAGCTTTCTTT. Translation gives CASSLDPGLGTEAFF. The V gene is TRBV5-1 and the J gene is TRBJ1-1, with an unclear D gene assignment. Deletion took 0 bases off V and 5 bases off J, with a span of 14 bases between the germline ends. The CDR3 measures 15 amino acids from cysteine to phenylalanine. This entry keeps only the CDR3 DNA: 45 bases, framed from base 1. CDR1 and CDR2 were assigned from the germline V gene as SGHRS and YFSETQ.